The 27 T cell receptor beta chains below were found in one sample sequenced in a study of cytomegalovirus exposure and HLA in healthy donors. The study ran its PCR with 60 Vbeta and 13 Jbeta primers. Libraries were prepared by immunoSEQ multiplex PCR; TCRdb keeps only in-frame clonotypes and omits some of them. The table has more than 95,000 clones, approximately 84% seen once. The sample comprised PBMCs. The receptor set was obtained from a male donor in good health and CMV-seronegative.

The gene calls are TRBV7-9 and TRBJ1-1, with D tentatively TRBD1 (5 bases). Deletions cut 1 base from V and 8 bases from J, with 11 bases between. This CDR3 is built from 13 residues. CDR1 SEHNR and CDR2 FQNEAQ come from the germline V gene (reference sequence). The CDR3 nucleotides are TGTGCCAGCAGCTTAGTGCTGGGGCAGGAAGCTTTCTTT. Its protein product is CASSLVLGQEAFF. Together with reference TRBV7-9 and TRBJ1-1, the CDR3 gives the full variable domain: DTGVSQNPRHKITKRGQNVTFRCDPISEHNRLYWYRQTLGQGPEFLTYFQNEAQLEKSRLLSDRFSAERPKGSFSTLEIQRTEQGDSAMYLCASSLVLGQEAFFGQGTRLTVV.

This clone was counted only a few times. The CDR3 protein is CASSESGTGSATNEKLFF. The CDR3 coding sequence is TGTGCCAGCAGTGAATCCGGGACAGGGAGTGCAACTAATGAAAAACTGTTTTTT. V usage is TRBV2 and J usage is TRBJ1-4; 9 bases align to TRBD1. The CDR3 has 18 residues. V lost 2 bases to trimming and J lost 0 bases; unmatched junction nucleotides: 7. Germline-derived CDR1 and CDR2 are SNHLY and FYNNEI.

This clone was counted only a few times. This chain uses TRBV19 with TRBJ1-2; 8 nucleotides agree with TRBD1. This CDR3 contains 12 residues. V was clipped by 9 bases and J by 4 bases; unmatched bases: 4. In germline, CDR1 is LNHDA, CDR2 SQIVND (reference sequence). CDR3 amino acids: CASRTGSYGYTF. As DNA, the CDR3 is TGTGCCAGCAGGACAGGGTCCTATGGCTACACCTTC.

The J gene is TRBJ2-7, the V gene TRBV10-2, with 9 bases identical to TRBD2. The CDR3 contains 14 residues. Germline V gene data show CDR1 as WSHSY and CDR2 as SAAADI. The J segment lost 3 bases and the V segment lost 5 bases, leaving 5 bases of the junction unmatched. This CDR3 reads CASSWGTSIYEQYF. The CDR3 DNA sequence: TGCGCCAGCAGTTGGGGGACTAGCATCTACGAGCAGTACTTC.

This clone was found a few times. The chain is built from TRBV7-3 and TRBJ2-2; the D gene is possibly TRBD2 (6 bases). This CDR3 region has 15 residues. Germline CDR1 reads SGHTA; CDR2 reads FQGTGA. Between the trimmed V and J ends, which lost 1 base and 7 bases, there was a span of 13 bases. The CDR3 is CASSLNYQGGGELFF. CDR3 bases: TGTGCCAGCAGCTTAAACTATCAGGGAGGCGGGGAGCTGTTTTTT.

The chain has TRBV13 and TRBJ1-3; TRBD1 matches 8 bases. The V gene end was trimmed by 4 bases and the J gene end by 2 bases; junction bases not matched to a gene: 4. The CDR3 has 15 residues. Germline CDR1 is PRHDT and CDR2 is FYEKMQ (reference sequence). The CDR3 nucleotides read TGTGCCAGCAGCTACAGGGGGGCTCCTGGAAACACCATATATTTT. Amino acids: CASSYRGAPGNTIYF.

V usage is TRBV4-3 and J usage is TRBJ2-2; D might be TRBD1 (6 bases). Trimming took off 4 bases at V and 6 bases at J, with 24 bases between the two ends. Germline-derived CDR1 and CDR2 are LGHNA and YSLEER. The CDR3 length is 18 residues. CDR3: CASSPDRGTRRGSGELFF. For the CDR3, the DNA is TGCGCCAGCAGCCCAGACCGTGGGACACGGCGTGGGTCCGGGGAGCTGTTTTTT.

This chain connects TRBV19 to TRBJ1-2; D perhaps matches TRBD1 (6 bases). The V gene lost 3 bases and the J gene lost 3 bases, with 8 bases spanning the gap. Germline CDR1 LNHDA, CDR2 SQIVND (reference sequence). This CDR3 has 13 amino acids. CDR3 residues: CASSIPGDYGYTF. In DNA, the CDR3 is TGTGCCAGTAGTATCCCAGGGGACTATGGCTACACCTTC.

The chain combines TRBV18 with TRBJ1-5, with 9 nucleotides matching TRBD1. The CDR3 totals 15 residues. The V gene's germline CDR1 is KGHSH and CDR2 LQKENI. With 4 bases clipped from V and 5 bases from J, the junction kept 6 bases outside the gene matches. CDR3 coding DNA: TGTGCCAGCTCACAGGGGACAGGGCGAGATCAGCCCCAGCATTTT. Its translation: CASSQGTGRDQPQHF. Combining the CDR3 with reference TRBV18 and TRBJ1-5 gives the whole variable domain NAGVMQNPRHLVRRRGQEARLRCSPMKGHSHVYWYRQLPEEGLKFMVYLQKENIIDESGMPKERFSAEFPKEGPSILRIQQVVRGDSAAYFCASSQGTGRDQPQHFGDGTRLSIL.

The rearrangement joins TRBV5-8 to TRBJ1-5; 10 bases are shared with TRBD1. The ends lost 4 bases at V and 2 bases at J; junction bases unmatched: 6. CDR1 SGHTS and CDR2 YDEGEE come from the germline V gene. The CDR3 has 16 residues. The CDR3 reads CASSDDRGLGNQPQHF. The CDR3 DNA reads TGTGCCAGCAGCGATGACAGGGGGCTTGGCAATCAGCCCCAGCATTTT.

The chain joins TRBV25-1 to TRBJ2-5; perhaps TRBD2 as D (5 bases). Germline V lookup: CDR1 MGHDK, CDR2 SYGVNS. Trimming shortened V by 6 bases and J by 5 bases, and 13 bases separated the two germline ends. This CDR3 has 13 residues. CDR3 DNA: TGTGCCAGCAGCCGACGAACGGGGGAGACCCAGTACTTC. It yields the protein CASSRRTGETQYF.

This clone came up a few times. V usage is TRBV7-9 and J usage is TRBJ1-2, with 9 bases fitting TRBD1. The length of the CDR3 is 16 residues. V lost 5 bases and J lost 3; bases outside the gene matches: 10. The V gene's germline CDR1 is SEHNR and CDR2 FQNEAQ (reference sequence). Here the CDR3 DNA reads TGTGCCAGCAGCCCCCCTGGGACAGGGCTGTACTATGGCTACACCTTC. Translation gives CASSPPGTGLYYGYTF. The full variable domain, rest sourced from reference TRBV7-9 and TRBJ1-2, is DTGVSQNPRHKITKRGQNVTFRCDPISEHNRLYWYRQTLGQGPEFLTYFQNEAQLEKSRLLSDRFSAERPKGSFSTLEIQRTEQGDSAMYLCASSPPGTGLYYGYTFGSGTRLTVV.

The V call is TRBV27, the J call TRBJ1-5; D gene ambiguous. This CDR3 spans 14 amino acids. CDR1 is MNHEY, CDR2 SMNVEV, per germline (reference sequence). V lost 3 bases, J lost 4 bases, and 10 bases lay in between. CDR3 sequence reads: CASSFGVGNQPQHF. CDR3 sequence (DNA): TGTGCCAGCAGTTTCGGGGTGGGGAATCAGCCCCAGCATTTT.

This sequence joins TRBV27 and TRBJ2-5; 8 positions match TRBD2. CDR3 size: 15 residues. V was clipped by 6 bases and J by 5 bases; unmatched bases: 11. The germline V gene encodes CDR1 MNHEY and CDR2 SMNVEV (reference sequence). The CDR3 DNA reads TGTGCCAGCAGACGATTAGCGGGATCGGGGGAGACCCAGTACTTC. Translated: CASRRLAGSGETQYF.

In its sample, this clone was seen a few times. The J gene is TRBJ2-7, the V gene TRBV7-8; D is ambiguous. CDR1 and CDR2 (germline): SGHVS, FQNEAQ. Between the trimmed V and J ends, which lost 5 bases and 6 bases, there was a span of 11 bases. The CDR3 extends over 12 amino acids. CDR3 sequence reads: CASSLERIEQYF. The CDR3 DNA follows: TGTGCCAGCAGCCTTGAGAGAATCGAGCAGTACTTC.

The genes are TRBV18 and TRBJ2-7; 10 bases are a match to TRBD1. J gave up 3 bases and V 4 bases, and 3 bases lay outside the gene matches. CDR1 is KGHSH, CDR2 LQKENI, per germline. The CDR3 totals 14 residues. The CDR3 protein is CASSRRDRGYEQYF. Written as DNA, the CDR3 is TGTGCCAGCTCACGCCGGGACAGGGGCTACGAGCAGTACTTC. Together with reference TRBV18 and TRBJ2-7, the CDR3 gives the full variable domain: NAGVMQNPRHLVRRRGQEARLRCSPMKGHSHVYWYRQLPEEGLKFMVYLQKENIIDESGMPKERFSAEFPKEGPSILRIQQVVRGDSAAYFCASSRRDRGYEQYFGPGTRLTVT.

This chain uses TRBV9 with TRBJ2-1; 7 bases are shared with TRBD2. The germline V gene has CDR1 SGDLS and CDR2 YYNGEE. This CDR3 is 15 amino acids long. J lost 7 bases, V lost 0 bases, and 7 bases had no gene match. CDR3 nucleotides: TGTGCCAGCAGCGTAGCAAGCGGGGTAGTTAATGAGCAGTTCTTC. Protein sequence: CASSVASGVVNEQFF.

The rearrangement uses TRBV11-2 and TRBJ2-7, with TRBD1 matching over 9 bases. Germline assignment: CDR1 SGHAT and CDR2 FQNNGV. Trimming at V came to 1 base and at J to 2 bases, leaving 6 bases not matched to a gene. There are 16 residues in the CDR3. The CDR3 loop is CASSLVGGQGTYEQYF. DNA for the CDR3: TGTGCCAGCAGCTTAGTTGGGGGACAGGGCACCTACGAGCAGTACTTC.

This chain joins TRBV5-4 and TRBJ2-1; 11 nucleotides match TRBD2. V shed 5 bases and J 3 bases; nucleotides not matched to a gene: 10. Germline V CDR1 and CDR2: SGHNT, YYREEE (reference sequence). This CDR3 is built from 17 residues. In DNA, the CDR3 is TGTGCCAGCAGTGGCGCACTAGCGGGAGAGTTCTACAATGAGCAGTTCTTC. Amino acid sequence: CASSGALAGEFYNEQFF.

The chain combines TRBV6-1 with TRBJ2-7, with 14 bases lining up with TRBD2. CDR1 MNHNS and CDR2 SASEGT come from the germline V gene. CDR3 length: 19 residues. V lost 4 bases, J lost 6 bases, and 17 bases stayed unmatched. The DNA of the CDR3 is TGTGCCAGCAGTGTTGGCTTTTGGACTAGCGGGAGGCAGGGGAGCGAGCAGTACTTC. Translated, it gives CASSVGFWTSGRQGSEQYF.

The V and J genes are TRBV7-3 and TRBJ2-6, with 12 positions matching TRBD1. The ends lost 5 bases at V and 4 bases at J; junction bases unmatched: 3. CDR3 length: 16 amino acids. The germline V gene has CDR1 SGHTA and CDR2 FQGTGA. The CDR3 loop reads CASSPGQGAGANVLTF. CDR3 DNA: TGTGCCAGCAGCCCGGGACAGGGGGCCGGGGCCAACGTCCTGACTTTC.

This chain uses TRBV10-1 with TRBJ2-4; 7 bases line up with TRBD1. The CDR3 runs to 16 residues. The junction had 10 bases not matched to a gene; V was cut back by 8 bases and J by 0 bases. Germline values: CDR1 WNHNN, CDR2 SYGVQD (reference sequence). CDR3: CASGDSYSLAKNIQYF. The CDR3 bases are TGCGCCAGCGGGGACAGTTACTCTCTAGCCAAAAACATTCAGTACTTC.

V is TRBV30 and J is TRBJ2-1, with 7 bases that match TRBD1. Germline V CDR1 and CDR2: GTSNPN, SVGIG (reference sequence). The CDR3 has 13 amino acids. With 5 bases clipped from V and 4 bases from J, the junction kept 5 bases outside the gene matches. The CDR3 spells CAWSRQGYNEQFF. CDR3 sequence (DNA): TGTGCCTGGTCCCGACAGGGATACAATGAGCAGTTCTTC.

The chain couples TRBV5-1 to TRBJ2-7; D is perhaps TRBD1 (7 bases). V shed 4 bases and J shed 3 bases, with 14 bases lying between them. CDR1 is SGHRS and CDR2 is YFSETQ in the germline V gene. The CDR3 is made up of 14 amino acids. The CDR3, as DNA: TGCGCCAGCAGCCTGGAGGGGACAGTCTACGAGCAGTACTTC. It specifies CASSLEGTVYEQYF.

The chain joins TRBV4-1 to TRBJ2-7, with TRBD2 matching 7 bases. Per the germline V gene, CDR1 is MGHRA and CDR2 is YSYEKL. The CDR3 has 16 amino acids. Trimming cost V 0 bases and J 0 bases; bases outside gene matches: 5. The CDR3 here is CASSQDYGRSSYEQYF. The CDR3 DNA follows: TGCGCCAGCAGCCAAGACTACGGGAGGAGCTCCTACGAGCAGTACTTC.

This chain joins TRBV7-9 and TRBJ2-1, with 14 nucleotides matching TRBD2. J gave up 5 bases and V 5 bases, and 8 bases lay outside the gene matches. The CDR3 has 17 amino acids. Germline V gene data show CDR1 as SEHNR and CDR2 as FQNEAQ (reference sequence). CDR3 residues: CASSPGLAGEFNNEQFF. CDR3 nucleotide sequence: TGTGCCAGCAGCCCGGGACTAGCGGGAGAGTTTAACAATGAGCAGTTCTTC.

The chain is built from TRBV19 and TRBJ2-7; tentative D call: TRBD1 (5 bases). V shed 6 bases and J shed 7 bases, with 13 bases lying between them. The germline CDR1 and CDR2 sequences are LNHDA and SQIVND (reference sequence). This CDR3 comprises 12 residues. The CDR3 region has the DNA TGTGCCAGTAGCCAACAGGAGTGGGAGCAGTACTTC. It translates to CASSQQEWEQYF.